Listed below are T cell receptor beta chains from one sample, sequenced in a study of T cell clones after liver transplantation. The assay was immunoSEQ multiplex PCR, and TCRdb's table has in-frame clones only and misses some. The sample contains about 75,000 clones, around 84% of which appear only once. This material consisted of CD4+ T cells from blood, taken 48 to 50 months after liver transplant. The receptors come from a human patient who received a liver transplant. Some T cells may be provided by the graft donor. The CDR3 runs from the conserved cysteine through the conserved F or W. The D gene is left open where the match is weak. The size entry is marked missing in some rows and otherwise reads once, few, many or a size class.

j_call cdr3_length d_call clone_size v_call cdr3_aa cdr3_nt
TRBJ1-2 14 TRBD1 once TRBV11-2 CASSSTGPGYGYTF TGTGCCAGCAGCTCGACAGGGCCGGGCTATGGCTACACCTTC
TRBJ1-2 12 . few TRBV12-5 CASGSTGNGYTF TGTGCTAGTGGTTCTACAGGGAATGGCTACACCTTC
TRBJ2-2 16 TRBD1 . TRBV12-5 CASGLGQGSVTGELFF TGTGCTAGTGGTCTCGGACAGGGGTCGGTCACCGGGGAGCTGTTTTTT
TRBJ1-1 17 . . TRBV4-2 CASSPGQPPPPNTEAFF TGTGCCAGCAGCCCTGGACAACCGCCACCGCCAAACACTGAAGCTTTCTTT
TRBJ2-5 14 . . TRBV7-2 CASSPSGKQETQYF TGTGCCAGCAGCCCCTCAGGGAAACAAGAGACCCAGTACTTC
TRBJ2-7 14 TRBD2 few TRBV28 CASSLAGVMNEQYF TGTGCCAGCAGCTTAGCGGGAGTGATGAACGAGCAGTACTTC
TRBJ1-3 12 . . TRBV19 CASSSDSNTIYF TGTGCCAGTAGTAGCGACAGCAACACCATATATTTT
TRBJ2-7 13 . . TRBV10-3 CATGGQPLGEQYF TGTGCCACCGGGGGGCAACCATTGGGGGAGCAGTACTTC
TRBJ1-2 13 . . TRBV4-1 CASSQDVQGGYTF TGCGCCAGCAGCCAAGATGTTCAGGGAGGCTACACCTTC
TRBJ2-5 15 . . TRBV18 CASSQEGHLGETQYF TGTGCCAGCTCACAGGAGGGACACCTCGGGGAGACCCAGTACTTC
TRBJ1-2 14 . . TRBV28 CASSPSPKNYGYTF TGTGCCAGCAGCCCCAGTCCGAAGAACTATGGCTACACCTTC
TRBJ2-7 14 TRBD1 . TRBV27 CASSFGTGPYEQYF TGTGCCAGCAGTTTCGGGACAGGGCCTTACGAGCAGTACTTC
TRBJ2-3 14 . once TRBV28 CASSLPGRTDTQYF TGTGCCAGCAGTTTGCCTGGACGCACAGATACGCAGTATTTT
TRBJ2-7 15 . . TRBV7-2 CASSLRDFFSYEQYF TGTGCCAGCAGCCTACGGGACTTCTTCTCCTACGAGCAGTACTTC
TRBJ2-5 14 . . TRBV2 CASSPRATRWTQYF TGTGCCAGCAGTCCGAGGGCAACTCGATGGACCCAGTACTTC
TRBJ2-5 13 . . TRBV18 CASSPARQETQYF TGTGCCAGCTCACCAGCCAGGCAAGAGACCCAGTACTTC
TRBJ2-1 17 . . TRBV7-3 CASSPRPLASAYNEQFF TGTGCCAGCAGCCCTCGCCCCCTAGCTTCAGCCTACAATGAGCAGTTCTTC
TRBJ2-5 16 TRBD1 . TRBV4-2 CASSQGYLGTGGTQYF TGTGCCAGCAGCCAAGGATATTTAGGGACAGGGGGGACCCAGTACTTC
TRBJ2-7 15 TRBD2 few TRBV5-6 CASSHGSGTPYEQYF TGTGCCAGCAGCCATGGTAGCGGGACCCCCTACGAGCAGTACTTC
TRBJ2-3 14 . . TRBV7-2 CASTPALSTDTQYF TGTGCCAGCACACCAGCGCTTAGCACAGATACGCAGTATTTT
TRBJ2-7 15 . . TRBV6-6 CASSYPERSSYEQYF TGTGCCAGCAGTTACCCTGAAAGATCGTCTTACGAGCAGTACTTC